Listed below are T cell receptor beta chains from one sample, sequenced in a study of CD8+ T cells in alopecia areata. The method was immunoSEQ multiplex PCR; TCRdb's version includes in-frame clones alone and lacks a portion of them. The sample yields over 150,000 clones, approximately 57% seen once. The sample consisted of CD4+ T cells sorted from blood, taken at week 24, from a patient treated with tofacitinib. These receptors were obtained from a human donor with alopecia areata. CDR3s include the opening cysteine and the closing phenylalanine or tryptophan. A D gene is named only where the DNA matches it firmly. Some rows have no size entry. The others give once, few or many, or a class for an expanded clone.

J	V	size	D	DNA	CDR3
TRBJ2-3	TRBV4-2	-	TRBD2	TGTGCCAGCAGCCCTGCAGCGGGGGGGAGCACAGATACGCAGTATTTT	CASSPAAGGSTDTQYF
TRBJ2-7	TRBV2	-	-	TGTGCCAGCAGTGTCCTCTACGAGCAGTACTTC	CASSVLYEQYF
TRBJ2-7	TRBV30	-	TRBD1	TGTGCCTGGACGCGAGGGGGCACCTACGAGCAGTACTTC	CAWTRGGTYEQYF
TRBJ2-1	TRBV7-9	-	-	TGTGCCAGCAGCACTACCCGGGACAAGCTCTTC	CASSTTRDKLF
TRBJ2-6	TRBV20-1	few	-	TGCAGTGCTATTGGGGCCAACGTCCTGACTTTC	CSAIGANVLTF
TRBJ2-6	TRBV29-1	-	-	TGCAGCGTTGGAGAGGACTCTGGGGCCAACGTCCTGACTTTC	CSVGEDSGANVLTF
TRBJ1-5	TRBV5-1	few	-	TGCGCCAGCAGCTTGGTTCATTATAGCAATCAGCCCCAGCATTTT	CASSLVHYSNQPQHF
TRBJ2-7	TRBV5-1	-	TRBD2	TGCGCCAGCAGCCCCCGAGCCGGGACTAGCTCTGGTGAGCAGTACTTC	CASSPRAGTSSGEQYF
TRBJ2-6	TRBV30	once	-	TGTGCCTGTCCCAATGTTGCAGGTTCTGGGGCCAACGTCCTGACTTTC	CACPNVAGSGANVLTF
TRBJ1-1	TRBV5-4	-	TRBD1	TGTGCCAGCGGAATGGACAGGGGGGATGAAGCTTTCTTT	CASGMDRGDEAFF
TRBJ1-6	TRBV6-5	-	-	TGTGCCAGCAGGGGCGGGAATTCACCCCTCCACTTT	CASRGGNSPLHF
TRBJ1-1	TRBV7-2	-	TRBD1	TGTGCCAGCAGCCCCACAAGTCCGGGACAGGGGGCGGGGGCTTTCTTT	CASSPTSPGQGAGAFF
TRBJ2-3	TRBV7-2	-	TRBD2	TGTGCCAGCAGCCTCAACCGGCGGGGGGGCTCAGCAGATACGCAGTATTTT	CASSLNRRGGSADTQYF
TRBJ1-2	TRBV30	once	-	TGTGCCTGGAGTCCTAACGGCTATGGCTACACCTTC	CAWSPNGYGYTF
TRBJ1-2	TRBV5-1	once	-	TGCGCCAGCAGCAGTAAGGGGACGCATGGCTACACCTTC	CASSSKGTHGYTF
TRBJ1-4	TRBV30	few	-	TGTGCCTGGAACCCATCGGGTGAAAAACTGTTTTTT	CAWNPSGEKLFF
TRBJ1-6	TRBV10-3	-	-	TGTGCCATTACCGGGTCCTCAAATTCACCCCTCCACTTT	CAITGSSNSPLHF
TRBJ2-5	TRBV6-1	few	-	TGTGCCAGCAGTCCCGGACCCTGGCTAGTCCAGTACTTC	CASSPGPWLVQYF
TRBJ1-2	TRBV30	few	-	TGTGCCTGGAGAGGCGTAAACACCTTCCTTTCCTTC	CAWRGVNTFLSF
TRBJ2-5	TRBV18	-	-	TGTGCCAGCTCTTCAGTAGGAGCAGAGACCCAGTACTTC	CASSSVGAETQYF
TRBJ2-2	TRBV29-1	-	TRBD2	TGCAGCGTTGACACTAGCGGGGGGGTCTCCACCGGGGAGCTGTTTTTT	CSVDTSGGVSTGELFF
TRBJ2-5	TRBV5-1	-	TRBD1	TGCGCCAGCAGCTTCATCCCGGGACAGGGCGGAGAGACCCAGTACTTC	CASSFIPGQGGETQYF
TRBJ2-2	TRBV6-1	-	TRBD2	TGTGCCAGCAGTGAACTAGCGGGGGGGCCCGGGGAGCTGTTTTTT	CASSELAGGPGELFF
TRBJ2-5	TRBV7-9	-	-	TGTGCCAGCAGCTTAGGTGAAGTGACCCAGTACTTC	CASSLGEVTQYF
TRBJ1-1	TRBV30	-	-	TGTGCCTACCTTGGGCGGTCTACAACTGAAGCTTTCTTT	CAYLGRSTTEAFF
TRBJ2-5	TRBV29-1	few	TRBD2	TGCAGCGTTGAAGGACTAGCGGGGGGGCGCGAGACCCAGTACTTC	CSVEGLAGGRETQYF
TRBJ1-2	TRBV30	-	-	TGTGCCTACCACAGGGTCAGCTACACCTTC	CAYHRVSYTF
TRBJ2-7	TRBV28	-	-	TGTGCCAGCAGAGGCAGGTACGAGCAGTACTTC	CASRGRYEQYF
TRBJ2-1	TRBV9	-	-	TGTGCCAGCAGCCCCATGGGGACCTACAATGAGCAGTTCTTC	CASSPMGTYNEQFF
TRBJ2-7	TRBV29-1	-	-	TGCAGCGTTGGCAGGGCAACCCCCTACGAGCAGTACTTC	CSVGRATPYEQYF
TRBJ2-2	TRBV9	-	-	TGTGCCAGCAGCGTAGACGGGGCGACGAACACCGGGGAGCTGTTTTTT	CASSVDGATNTGELFF
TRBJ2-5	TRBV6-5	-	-	TGTGCCAGCAGCATTTCAGGGAGGCAAGAGACCCAGTACTTC	CASSISGRQETQYF
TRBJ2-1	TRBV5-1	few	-	TGCGCCAGCAGCTCCGTGAGGGAACCCTACAATGAGCAGTTCTTC	CASSSVREPYNEQFF
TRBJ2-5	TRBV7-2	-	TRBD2	TGTGCCAGCAGCTTAGGGACGCTAGCGGGGGCGCAAGAGACCCAGTACTTC	CASSLGTLAGAQETQYF
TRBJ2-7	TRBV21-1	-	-	TGTGCCAGCAGCTTCCGGGACAGGGGAGAGGACGAGCAGTACTTC	CASSFRDRGEDEQYF
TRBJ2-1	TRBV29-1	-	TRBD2	TGCAGCCTACTTTCCGGGACTAGCGGGGGGCAGCAGTTCTTC	CSLLSGTSGGQQFF
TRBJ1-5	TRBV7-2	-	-	TGTGCCAGCAGCTTAGGTATCACAGGAAATCAGCCCCAGCATTTT	CASSLGITGNQPQHF
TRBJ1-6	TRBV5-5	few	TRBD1	TGTGCCAGCCTCCGGCGGGACAGGGGGCCGGGTAATTCACCCCTCCACTTT	CASLRRDRGPGNSPLHF
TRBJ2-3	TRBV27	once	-	TGTGCCAGCAGCGGACCAAAAGGGCACACAGATACGCAGTATTTT	CASSGPKGHTDTQYF
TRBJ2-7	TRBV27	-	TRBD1	TGTGCCAGCAGTTTAGCAGGACAGGGGTTGAGCGAGCAGTACTTC	CASSLAGQGLSEQYF
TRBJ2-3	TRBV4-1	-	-	TGCGCCAGCAGCCAGGGTCCGGGTACGCAGTATTTT	CASSQGPGTQYF
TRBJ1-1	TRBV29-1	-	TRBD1	TGCAGCGCCGCCGAGACAGGGAGGACTGAAGCTTTCTTT	CSAAETGRTEAFF
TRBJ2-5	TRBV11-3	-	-	TGTGCCAGCAGGCAAGGGACGGAGACCCAGTACTTC	CASRQGTETQYF
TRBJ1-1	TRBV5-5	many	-	TGTGCCAGCAGCGCACAGGGAAATACTGAAGCTTTCTTT	CASSAQGNTEAFF
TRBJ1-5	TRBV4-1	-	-	TGCGCCAGCAGCTCCAGGGATGGGAGCAATCAGCCCCAGCATTTT	CASSSRDGSNQPQHF
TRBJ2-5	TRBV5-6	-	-	TGTGCCAGCAGCTTGGTACAGGCCCAAGAGACCCAGTACTTC	CASSLVQAQETQYF
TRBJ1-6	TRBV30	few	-	TGTGCCTGGAGTCTGCAGGGCAATTCACCCCTCCACTTT	CAWSLQGNSPLHF
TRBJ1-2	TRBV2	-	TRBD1	TGTGCCAGCAGTACGGACAGGAACTATGGCTACACCTTC	CASSTDRNYGYTF
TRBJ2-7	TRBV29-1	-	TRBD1	TGCAGCGGGGGACAGGGGGCGCGACATTACGAGCAGTACTTC	CSGGQGARHYEQYF
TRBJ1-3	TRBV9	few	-	TGTGCCAGCAGCGTAGCTCTGGGGCCGGCTGGAAACACCATATATTTT	CASSVALGPAGNTIYF
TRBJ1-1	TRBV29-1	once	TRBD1	TGCAGCGTTAACAGGGGCTCGAACACTGAAGCTTTCTTT	CSVNRGSNTEAFF
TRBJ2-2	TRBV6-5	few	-	TGTGCCAGCAGGATGGACTCCGTATCCGGGGAGCTGTTTTTT	CASRMDSVSGELFF
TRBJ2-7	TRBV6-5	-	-	TGTGCCAGCAGTTACAAAGTGTACTCCTACGAGCAGTACTTC	CASSYKVYSYEQYF
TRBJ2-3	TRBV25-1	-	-	TGTGCCAGCAGTGAATCGCGCACAGATACGCAGTATTTT	CASSESRTDTQYF
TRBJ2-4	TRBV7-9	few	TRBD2	TGTGCCAGCAGCTTTAGCGGGGGGCCGCGTGGCATTCAGTACTTC	CASSFSGGPRGIQYF
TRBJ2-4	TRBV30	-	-	TGTGCCTGGAGTCCCCAGGGATCGGTTCAGTACTTC	CAWSPQGSVQYF
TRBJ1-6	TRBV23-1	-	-	TGCGCCAGCAGGCGTCGGTGGGGCAGTCCGGGTGATTCACCCCTCCACTTT	CASRRRWGSPGDSPLHF